This T cell receptor (beta chain) was found in a study of T cell responses to AZD1222 COVID-19 vaccine. Study-level findings and limits: Spike-specific TCR breadth and depth rose after two AZD1222 doses.

V dropped 5 bases and J dropped 2 bases, with 11 bases sitting between them. The V gene's germline CDR1 is SGHTA and CDR2 FQGNSA. The CDR3 consists of 14 residues. As regards this clone: No antigen is known for it.

Assay: immunoSEQ multiplex PCR; the TCRdb copy retains only in-frame clones and omits some. The profile covers tens of thousands of clones, with roughly 84% appearing a single time and roughly a sixth taken by the ten largest. Timing groups of about 4 and about 12 weeks for second doses were pooled. Sequencing was performed on peripheral blood, taken 28 days after the second AZD1222 dose. This clonotype originated in an adult who received the AZD1222 COVID-19 vaccine. This chain joins TRBV7-2 and TRBJ2-3, with D perhaps given as TRBD1 or TRBD2 (5 bases each). CDR3: CASSPGAYTDTQYF. CDR3 nucleotide sequence: TGTGCCAGCAGCCCCGGGGCGTACACAGATACGCAGTATTTT.